One and the same sample provided the 20 T cell receptor beta chains below, sequenced in a study of blood T cell repertoires in COVID-19. Clones were sequenced by immunoSEQ multiplex PCR, and TCRdb holds only the in-frame ones, with some missing. The sample holds roughly 230,000 clones; under 90% are singletons and the top ten take roughly a tenth. The material sequenced was peripheral blood. Every receptor here comes from a woman over 75 with COVID-19, enrolled during active disease.

The chain couples TRBV5-1 to TRBJ1-1, with 8 positions matching TRBD1. Per germline, CDR1 SGHRS and CDR2 YFSETQ. The CDR3 is 13 residues long. Losses at the gene ends were 4 bases for V and 11 bases for J; bases not matched to a gene: 10. The CDR3 region is CASSPRQGFLAFF. DNA for the CDR3: TGCGCCAGCAGCCCGAGACAGGGGTTTTTGGCTTTCTTT. Together with reference TRBV5-1 and TRBJ1-1, the CDR3 gives the full variable domain: KAGVTQTPRYLIKTRGQQVTLSCSPISGHRSVSWYQQTPGQGLQFLFEYFSETQRNKGNFPGRFSGRQFSNSRSEMNVSTLELGDSALYLCASSPRQGFLAFFGQGTRLTVV.

The chain couples TRBV5-1 to TRBJ1-1; D not certain. Per the germline V gene, CDR1 is SGHRS and CDR2 is YFSETQ. Deletions cut 4 bases from V and 0 bases from J, with 13 bases between. The CDR3 runs to 15 residues. The CDR3 DNA reads as TGCGCCAGCAGCCCGGCCCGAGGAGTGAACACTGAAGCTTTCTTT. Translated: CASSPARGVNTEAFF.

The chain combines TRBV19 with TRBJ2-7; TRBD1 matches at 9 bases. From germline, CDR1 is LNHDA and CDR2 SQIVND (reference sequence). The CDR3 totals 13 residues. V trimming: 5 bases; J trimming: 6 bases; junction bases outside the gene matches: 5. The CDR3 reads CASSRAQGAEQYF. The DNA for the CDR3 is TGTGCCAGTAGTCGGGCACAGGGGGCCGAGCAGTACTTC.

The genes are TRBV30 and TRBJ1-2; weak D call: TRBD1 (5 bases). The CDR3 is made up of 14 amino acids. The germline gives CDR1 GTSNPN, CDR2 SVGIG (reference sequence). The V end lost 0 bases, the J end lost 2 bases, and 10 bases lay between the germline ends. The CDR3 DNA reads TGTGCCTGGAGTGTCGGCAGGGCGAACTATGGCTACACCTTC. This translates into CAWSVGRANYGYTF. Supplemented by reference TRBV30 and TRBJ1-2, the full variable domain reads SQTIHQWPATLVQPVGSPLSLECTVEGTSNPNLYWYRQAAGRGLQLLFYSVGIGQISSEVPQNLSASRPQDRQFILSSKKLLLSDSGFYLCAWSVGRANYGYTFGSGTRLTVV.

The rearrangement uses TRBV18 and TRBJ1-1; possible D gene TRBD1, 6 bases. Trimming stripped 1 base from V and 5 bases from J, with 20 bases between. CDR3 length: 17 amino acids. Per the germline V gene, CDR1 is KGHSH and CDR2 is LQKENI. CDR3 sequence (DNA): TGTGCCAGCTCACCACGGGAGTCGGGGGGCGCCGGGACTGAAGCTTTCTTT. This gives the protein CASSPRESGGAGTEAFF.

The J gene is TRBJ1-2, the V gene TRBV4-2; the D gene is possibly TRBD1 (6 bases). CDR3 size: 17 residues. Trimming removed 0 bases from V and 2 bases from J, with 16 bases in between. Germline lookup yields CDR1 LGHNA and CDR2 YNFKEQ. The CDR3 DNA reads TGTGCCAGCAGCCAAGAGATTCTCCAGGGGCTAAACTATGGCTACACCTTC. Its translation is CASSQEILQGLNYGYTF.

V and J are TRBV6-5 and TRBJ2-5; 13 bases fit TRBD2. Germline CDR1 is MNHEY and CDR2 is SVGAGI. The CDR3 is made up of 15 amino acids. V was clipped by 7 bases and J by 4 bases; unmatched bases: 6. The CDR3 here is CASTRTSGGRETQYF. CDR3 in DNA: TGTGCCAGCACCCGGACTAGCGGGGGTAGAGAGACCCAGTACTTC.

The rearrangement uses TRBV6-2 or TRBV6-3 and TRBJ2-3; D possibly corresponds to TRBD1 (6 bases). This CDR3 spans 15 amino acids. The V end was cut by 0 bases, the J end by 3 bases, with 10 bases between. From germline, CDR1 is MNHEY and CDR2 SVGEGT. CDR3 in DNA: TGTGCCAGCAGTTACTCTGGGGGCCAGACAGATACGCAGTATTTT. Amino acid sequence: CASSYSGGQTDTQYF.

The rearrangement uses TRBV19 and TRBJ1-6; D unclear. V lost 3 bases, J lost 6 bases, and 21 bases lay in between. The CDR3 length is 18 residues. Germline V gives CDR1 LNHDA, CDR2 SQIVND (reference sequence). CDR3 sequence: CASSILDRRVSPNSPLHF. In DNA form, the CDR3 reads TGTGCCAGTAGTATCTTAGACCGCCGGGTCAGTCCTAATTCACCCCTCCACTTT.

J is TRBJ2-7 and V is TRBV28, with 7 nucleotides matching TRBD1. V lost 6 bases and J lost 0; bases outside the gene matches: 5. The CDR3 runs 14 residues. Germline V CDR1 and CDR2: MDHEN, SYDVKM. CDR3 region: CASRGQIFSYEQYF. In DNA, the CDR3 is TGTGCCAGCAGGGGACAGATTTTCTCCTACGAGCAGTACTTC. Based on the CDR3 plus reference TRBV28 and TRBJ2-7, the full variable domain is DVKVTQSSRYLVKRTGEKVFLECVQDMDHENMFWYRQDPGLGLRLIYFSYDVKMKEKGDIPEGYSVSREKKERFSLILESASTNQTSMYLCASRGQIFSYEQYFGPGTRLTVT.

The DNA of the CDR3 is TGCGCCAGCAGTGGGACTAGCGGGGGGAAAGAGACCCAGTACTTC. Its protein is CASSGTSGGKETQYF. The V gene is TRBV10-2, the J gene TRBJ2-5, with 14 positions matching TRBD2. With 4 bases clipped from V and 3 bases from J, the junction kept 1 base outside the gene matches. Germline CDR1 and CDR2: WSHSY and SAAADI. The CDR3 covers 15 residues.

The J gene is TRBJ2-3, the V gene TRBV3-1 (or the pseudogene TRBV3-2); 11 bases align to TRBD2. Germline trimming cut 4 bases from V and 2 bases from J; bases unmatched to any gene: 5. The germline CDR1 and CDR2 sequences are LGHDT and YNNKEL (reference sequence). This CDR3 comprises 16 residues. CDR3 in amino acids: CASSLTSGTPTDTQYF. CDR3 nucleotide sequence: TGTGCCAGCAGCCTGACTAGCGGGACCCCCACAGATACGCAGTATTTT.

The V call is TRBV19, the J call TRBJ2-3; D unclear. V shed 7 bases and J shed 3 bases, with 14 bases lying between them. The CDR3 has 14 residues. Germline CDR1 reads LNHDA; CDR2 reads SQIVND (reference sequence). The CDR3 nucleotides are TGTGCCAGTACCAAGGAGATAACGACAGATACGCAGTATTTT. This codes for CASTKEITTDTQYF.

The chain couples TRBV21-1 to TRBJ2-7; the table gives TRBD1 as D, unverified against the DNA. TRBV21-1 is a known pseudogene. This CDR3 spans 16 amino acids. The DNA for the CDR3 is TGTGCCAACCGGGACAGGGGACATTATAGGGGGTACGAGCAGTACTTC. This sequence encodes CANRDRGHYRGYEQYF.

This rearrangement joins TRBV6-2 or TRBV6-3 to TRBJ2-1; D perhaps matches TRBD2 (5 bases). This CDR3 spans 13 amino acids. Trimming shortened V by 0 bases and J by 7 bases, and 7 bases separated the two germline ends. Germline CDR1 is MNHEY and CDR2 is SVGEGT. CDR3 in amino acids: CASSYSWTNEQFF. The CDR3 DNA reads as TGTGCCAGCAGTTACTCTTGGACTAATGAGCAGTTCTTC.

The chain uses TRBV5-1 and TRBJ2-7; 11 positions match TRBD1. The V gene end was trimmed by 1 base and the J gene end by 4 bases; junction bases not matched to a gene: 10. Germline V gene sequence: CDR1 SGHRS, CDR2 YFSETQ. CDR3 length: 17 residues. Written as DNA, the CDR3 is TGCGCCAGCAGCTTGCCCCCTAAGGGACAGGGGGTTTACGAGCAGTACTTC. Translating it yields CASSLPPKGQGVYEQYF. The complete variable domain, with remaining parts taken from reference TRBV5-1 and TRBJ2-7, reads KAGVTQTPRYLIKTRGQQVTLSCSPISGHRSVSWYQQTPGQGLQFLFEYFSETQRNKGNFPGRFSGRQFSNSRSEMNVSTLELGDSALYLCASSLPPKGQGVYEQYFGPGTRLTVT.

With regard to this clone: Other nucleotide sequences in the sample specify the same CDR3. The chain couples TRBV7-9 to TRBJ2-5, with unresolved D. CDR3 size: 11 residues. The ends were cut back, 2 bases at V and 5 bases at J, with 3 bases in the middle. CDR1 SEHNR and CDR2 FQNEAQ come from the germline V gene (reference sequence). The CDR3 nucleotides are TGTGCCAGCAGCTTACAGGAGACCCAGTACTTC. This codes for CASSLQETQYF.

The chain employs TRBV5-4 and TRBJ2-3; TRBD2 matches at 12 bases. V dropped 4 bases and J dropped 0; count of bases not matched to a gene: 6. The CDR3 has 17 amino acids. Germline CDR1 and CDR2: SGHNT and YYREEE (reference sequence). In DNA form, the CDR3 reads TGTGCCAGCAGCGCACGACTAGCGGGGGCTAGCACAGATACGCAGTATTTT. It translates to CASSARLAGASTDTQYF.

The rearrangement links TRBV7-8 to TRBJ1-5, with no clear D. Trimming removed 1 base from V and 10 bases from J, with 14 bases in between. Germline CDR1 and CDR2: SGHVS and FQNEAQ. The CDR3 totals 14 residues. The CDR3: CASSLDSNLLPQHF. In DNA form, the CDR3 reads TGTGCCAGCAGCTTAGATTCGAACCTCCTACCCCAGCATTTT.

This chain joins TRBV3-1 (or the pseudogene TRBV3-2) and TRBJ2-1; 12 bases fit TRBD2. This CDR3 has 14 amino acids. The germline CDR1 and CDR2 sequences are LGHDT and YNNKEL (reference sequence). With V trimmed by 6 bases and J by 7 bases, 4 bases remained unmatched. Here the CDR3 reads CASRPSGGANEQFF. The CDR3 DNA is TGTGCCAGCAGACCTAGCGGGGGGGCTAATGAGCAGTTCTTC.